This passage covers 23 T cell receptor beta chains from one sample sequenced in a study of early T cells in non-severe SARS-CoV-2 infection (dated by TCRdb to about 2021). Library generation was performed with 5' RACE. Reads for this sample came from a NextSeq 500. The public reads were run again by TCRdb, first through fastp at Q25 and then through MiXCR, and only productive beta chains were kept. Duplicate CDR3 protein sequences are folded into a single record with the most common DNA and genes. The sample table lists some 75,000 distinct CDR3 sequences, approximately 13% of them with a count of one. Together, the top ten hold approximately 1.5% of the sample. Source material: whole blood. These receptors were collected from an adult who was a healthcare worker with PCR-confirmed SARS-CoV-2 infection or an uninfected control (not recorded which).

In DNA form, the CDR3 reads TGTGCCAGCAGCTTAGTACTAGCGGGGGCCCACGGGGATGAGCAGTTCTTC. Protein: CASSLVLAGAHGDEQFF. The rearrangement uses TRBV7-9 and TRBJ2-1; 11 nucleotides match TRBD2. V was clipped by 1 base and J by 8 bases; unmatched bases: 10. The CDR3 covers 17 residues. Germline V lookup: CDR1 SEHNR, CDR2 FQNEAQ (reference sequence). The complete variable domain, with remaining parts taken from reference TRBV7-9 and TRBJ2-1, reads DTGVSQNPRHKITKRGQNVTFRCDPISEHNRLYWYRQTLGQGPEFLTYFQNEAQLEKSRLLSDRFSAERPKGSFSTLEIQRTEQGDSAMYLCASSLVLAGAHGDEQFFGPGTRLTVL.

The chain has TRBV2 and TRBJ2-5; no clear D gene. V was cut by 7 bases and J by 0 bases, with 12 bases left in between. CDR3 length equals 14 residues. Germline V lookup: CDR1 SNHLY, CDR2 FYNNEI. CDR3 region: CASTLFRDQETQYF. The CDR3 DNA is TGTGCCAGCACCCTTTTTCGGGACCAAGAGACCCAGTACTTC.

J is TRBJ1-1 and V is TRBV12-3 or TRBV12-4; D call uncertain. This CDR3 region has 11 residues. V lost 6 bases, J lost 6 bases, and 8 bases lay in between. The CDR3 protein is CASSTLSEAFF. For the CDR3, the DNA is TGTGCCAGCAGCACCCTCTCTGAAGCTTTCTTT.

This clonotype occurred many times. V usage is TRBV18 and J usage is TRBJ1-1; no firm D call. CDR1 is KGHSH, CDR2 LQKENI, per germline. This CDR3 contains 13 residues. V shed 3 bases and J shed 7 bases, with 12 bases lying between them. CDR3 loop: CASSPEVRIEAFF. The CDR3 DNA follows: TGTGCCAGCTCACCGGAAGTCCGGATTGAAGCTTTCTTT.

This clonotype was observed a few times. The chain has TRBV6-4 and TRBJ2-3; TRBD2 is a possible D gene (7 bases). This CDR3 has 13 amino acids. CDR1 and CDR2 from the germline V gene are MRHNA and SNTAGT. CDR3 bases: TGTGCGTCGACCGGGGGGCCCACAGATACGCAGTATTTT. It encodes CASTGGPTDTQYF.

The sample holds many counts of this clonotype. The CDR3 loop reads CAWAGTDVYYGYTF. The CDR3 DNA sequence: TGTGCCTGGGCCGGGACAGACGTTTATTATGGCTACACCTTC. The J gene is TRBJ1-2, the V gene TRBV30; 7 bases map to TRBD1. CDR1 and CDR2 from the germline V gene are GTSNPN and SVGIG (reference sequence). The CDR3 runs to 14 residues. Germline trimming cut 5 bases from V and 5 bases from J; bases unmatched to any gene: 11.

This clonotype was observed many times. This rearrangement joins TRBV4-1 to TRBJ1-6; no reliable D call. Per germline, CDR1 MGHRA and CDR2 YSYEKL. There are 14 residues in the CDR3. Trimming pared 6 bases from V and 2 bases from J, leaving 8 bases between. CDR3 residues: CASRPGAYNSPLHF. The CDR3 DNA sequence: TGCGCCAGCAGACCCGGGGCCTATAATTCACCCCTCCACTTT.

V gene TRBV20-1 combines with J gene TRBJ2-1, with D perhaps TRBD1 or TRBD2 (5 bases each). V gave up 4 bases and J gave up 4 bases, with 14 bases separating them. The CDR3 contains 14 residues. Germline V lookup: CDR1 DFQATT, CDR2 SNEGSKA (reference sequence). CDR3 region: CSATGTVKYNEQFF. CDR3 in DNA: TGCAGTGCTACCGGGACGGTGAAGTACAATGAGCAGTTCTTC.

This clonotype has ten or more counts. Here the CDR3 reads CASSPGGPRTYEQYF. CDR3 in DNA: TGTGCCAGCAGCCCCGGGGGACCCCGAACCTACGAGCAGTACTTC. This chain links TRBV7-6 with TRBJ2-7; weak D call: TRBD2 (6 bases). The germline CDR1 and CDR2 sequences are SGHVS and FNYEAQ. Between the trimmed V and J ends, which lost 5 bases and 2 bases, there was a span of 16 bases. The CDR3 has 15 residues.

This chain joins TRBV9 and TRBJ2-1; the D is unclear. Germline-derived CDR1 and CDR2 are SGDLS and YYNGEE. V gave up 3 bases and J gave up 1 base, with 2 bases separating them. The CDR3 length is 12 residues. For the CDR3, the DNA is TGTGCCAGCAGCGCTTCCTACAATGAGCAGTTCTTC. It yields the protein CASSASYNEQFF.

This clonotype was seen a handful of times. The CDR3 DNA is TGTGCCAGCAGCTTAATGGTATTCCCGGGGCAGACGAGCTCCTACGAGCAGTACTTC. Residues: CASSLMVFPGQTSSYEQYF. The chain combines TRBV7-6 with TRBJ2-7; D possibly uses TRBD1 or TRBD2 (5 bases each). V was trimmed by 2 bases and J by 0 bases, leaving 23 bases between them. CDR3 length: 19 residues. Germline V gene lookup returns CDR1 SGHVS and CDR2 FNYEAQ.

This clonotype was counted only a few times. This sequence joins TRBV27 and TRBJ2-1; TRBD2 agrees at 8 bases. V lost 7 bases and J lost 6; bases outside the gene matches: 5. Germline values: CDR1 MNHEY, CDR2 SMNVEV (reference sequence). This CDR3 region has 13 residues. CDR3 coding DNA: TGTGCCAGCAAGGAGCGGGGGTTCAATGAGCAGTTCTTC. Translation gives CASKERGFNEQFF.

This clonotype has ten or more counts. J is TRBJ2-4 and V is TRBV6-2 or TRBV6-3; maybe TRBD1 (6 bases). Looked up from germline, CDR1 is MNHEY and CDR2 is SVGEGT. The CDR3 extends over 18 amino acids. The V gene lost 3 bases and the J gene lost 0 bases, with 18 bases spanning the gap. This chain's CDR3 is CASSYGAIQGIAKNIQYF. CDR3 nucleotides: TGTGCCAGCAGTTATGGGGCAATACAGGGAATAGCCAAAAACATTCAGTACTTC.

Details on this clonotype: This may be a read error: a much more frequent sequence differs by one nucleotide. The V gene is TRBV29-1, the J gene TRBJ2-1, with D perhaps matching TRBD1 or TRBD2 (6 bases each). This CDR3 is built from 15 residues. Germline V gene lookup returns CDR1 SQVTM and CDR2 ANQGSEA. Trimming pared 7 bases from V and 5 bases from J, leaving 21 bases between. CDR3: CSGESGARGDNEQFF. In DNA, the CDR3 is TGCAGCGGAGAGTCGGGGGCTCGAGGAGACAATGAGCAGTTCTTC.

This chain uses TRBV6-2 or TRBV6-3 with TRBJ2-7; possibly TRBD2 for D (6 bases). V was shortened by 2 bases and J by 3 bases, with 11 bases between the two germline ends. This CDR3 spans 14 amino acids. Germline values: CDR1 MNHEY, CDR2 SVGEGT. The CDR3 DNA is TGTGCCAGCAGTTACGGAGGGGCCAACTACGAGCAGTACTTC. Protein product: CASSYGGANYEQYF.

Only a few counts were recorded for this clonotype. The gene calls are TRBV25-1 and TRBJ2-1; D gene unclear. V was cut by 9 bases and J by 0 bases, with 27 bases left in between. The CDR3 length is 19 residues. Germline CDR1 and CDR2: MGHDK and SYGVNS. The CDR3 protein is CARKSCTSAPHSSYNEQFF. CDR3 nucleotide sequence: TGTGCCAGGAAGTCCTGTACCTCCGCCCCGCATAGCTCCTACAATGAGCAGTTCTTC.

The chain joins TRBV12-3 or TRBV12-4 to TRBJ1-4, with TRBD1 matching 9 bases. CDR3 length equals 15 residues. With V trimmed by 5 bases and J by 4 bases, 5 bases remained unmatched. The CDR3 region has the DNA TGTGCCAGCAGTCCCCCGGGACAGGGTAATGAAAAACTGTTTTTT. Amino acid sequence: CASSPPGQGNEKLFF.

This clonotype occurred a few times. The CDR3 DNA follows: TGTGCCAGCAGCTTGCTCGGGACAGGGGGCAATGAGCAGTTCTTC. This encodes CASSLLGTGGNEQFF. This rearrangement joins TRBV5-6 to TRBJ2-1, with 11 bases identical to TRBD1. The V gene's germline CDR1 is SGHDT and CDR2 YYEEEE. After removal of 1 base from V and 6 bases from J, the junction contained 3 bases not matched to a gene. The CDR3 sequence is 15 residues long.

The chain recombines TRBV12-3 or TRBV12-4 with TRBJ2-5, with a tentative D call TRBD2 (6 bases). V gave up 5 bases and J gave up 4 bases, with 8 bases separating them. The CDR3 loop spans 12 amino acids. CDR3 nucleotides: TGTGCCAGCAGTCCGGGAGTAGAGACCCAGTACTTC. Residues: CASSPGVETQYF.

In this sample, this clonotype turned up a few times. J is TRBJ2-1 and V is TRBV5-1; 8 bases are shared with TRBD2. The CDR3 totals 15 residues. The V gene end was trimmed by 7 bases and the J gene end by 3 bases; junction bases not matched to a gene: 9. Per the germline V gene, CDR1 is SGHRS and CDR2 is YFSETQ. The CDR3 nucleotides are TGCGCCAGCCGCCGGGACGGGGGGGACTACAATGAGCAGTTCTTC. Translation gives CASRRDGGDYNEQFF.

This clonotype was counted many times. The chain combines TRBV7-2 with TRBJ2-5, with a tentative D call TRBD1 (6 bases). V was trimmed by 1 base and J by 5 bases, leaving 14 bases between them. CDR3 length equals 15 residues. Germline assignment: CDR1 SGHTA and CDR2 FQGNSA. In nucleotides, the CDR3 is TGTGCCAGCAGCTTAGGGGCAGGGGTCCGTGAGACCCAGTACTTC. Protein: CASSLGAGVRETQYF.

This clonotype was counted at least ten times. CDR3 region: CASSQEEFTDTQYF. The CDR3 DNA reads TGTGCCAGCAGCCAAGAGGAGTTCACAGATACGCAGTATTTT. The gene calls are TRBV14 and TRBJ2-3; D gene unclear. This CDR3 comprises 14 residues. The germline CDR1 and CDR2 sequences are SGHDN and FVKESK. V was trimmed by 0 bases and J by 2 bases, leaving 6 bases between them.

The table lists this clonotype with many counts. As DNA, the CDR3 is TGTGCCAGCAGCTTGACAGGTCGGTCAGGCTACACCTTC. Translating gives CASSLTGRSGYTF. This sequence joins TRBV6-5 and TRBJ1-2; a possible D gene is TRBD1 (6 bases). The ends were cut back, 6 bases at V and 8 bases at J, with 16 bases in the middle. CDR3 length: 13 residues. Germline V gene data show CDR1 as MNHEY and CDR2 as SVGAGI.